This T cell receptor beta chain emerged from a study of blood T cell repertoires in COVID-19. Study overall: PBMCs, B-cell-depleted T cells, or T cells provided the cDNA or gDNA that made up the material.

The CDR3 runs to 13 residues. Trimming pared 2 bases from V and 11 bases from J, leaving 15 bases between. Per the authors' pipeline: It was from reference gene primer amplification that nucleated cell counts were estimated. Clones were read by immunoSEQ multiplex PCR, and TCRdb kept only the in-frame ones, dropping some. That table furnishes V, J and clone size, whereas the DNA furnished D and trimming. The repertoire holds about 140,000 clones, around nine tenths seen once, with about 4.7% in the top ten. The chain joins TRBV12-3 or TRBV12-4 to TRBJ1-1, with a possible D match to TRBD1 (6 bases). Source material: peripheral blood. This sequence originates from a human donor in a cohort sampled during active COVID-19. CDR3 loop: CASSLNLRGMAFF. The CDR3 nucleotides are TGTGCCAGCAGTTTAAATCTTAGGGGGATGGCTTTCTTT.